This TCR beta chain was sequenced in a study of control samples from healthy donors and cancer patients. Assay: immunoSEQ multiplex PCR; the TCRdb copy retains only in-frame clones and omits some. The table lists over 150,000 clones, 90% of them singletons, with about 1.4% in the top ten. What was sequenced was blood. The TCR originated in a woman aged 45-65 years in good health.

CDR3 sequence: CASSLRGGLTYNEQFF. DNA for the CDR3: TGTGCCAGCAGCTTGCGGGGGGGCCTCACATACAATGAGCAGTTCTTC. This chain connects TRBV7-2 to TRBJ2-1, with TRBD2 identical over 9 bases. Germline assignment: CDR1 SGHTA and CDR2 FQGNSA. The CDR3 length is 16 residues. J was trimmed by 4 bases and V by 3 bases; bases with no gene match: 7. Variable domain in full (rest from reference TRBV7-2 and TRBJ2-1): GAGVSQSPSNKVTEKGKDVELRCDPISGHTALYWYRQSLGQGLEFLIYFQGNSAPDKSGLPSDRFSAERTGGSVSTLTIQRTQQEDSAVYLCASSLRGGLTYNEQFFGPGTRLTVL.